A selection of T cell receptor beta chains follows, all from one sample in a study of early T cells in non-severe SARS-CoV-2 infection. TCRdb processed the 5' RACE reads anew with MiXCR; each CDR3 protein has one entry. This sample carries 55,000 to 70,000 distinct CDR3 sequences, just under 5% of them seen once, and the ten largest clones take 4.5% to 5.5%. Sequencing input: whole blood. The source is an adult who was a healthcare worker with PCR-confirmed SARS-CoV-2 infection or an uninfected control (not recorded which). CDR3s include the opening cysteine and the closing phenylalanine or tryptophan. D genes are given only for firm matches. Clone size is shown for a subset of rows, as once, few, many or a class of expanded clone.

j_gene | d_gene | v_gene | abundance | CDR3nt | CDR3aa
TRBJ1-1 | NA | TRBV6-2/TRBV6-3 | many | TGTGCCAGCAGTGACAGACAGAGGGCCACTGAAGCTTTCTTT | CASSDRQRATEAFF
TRBJ1-2 | NA | TRBV6-1 | many | TGTGCCAGCAGTGAATGGAGGGCCACTAACTATGGCTACACCTTC | CASSEWRATNYGYTF
TRBJ1-5 | NA | TRBV10-3 | many | TGTGCCATCAGCGACCCAGCCCAGGAGGATAGCAATCAGCCCCAGCATTTT | CAISDPAQEDSNQPQHF
TRBJ2-3 | NA | TRBV7-2 | NA | TGTGCCAGCAGCTTATATCCCGGCGCAGATACGCAGTATTTT | CASSLYPGADTQYF
TRBJ1-5 | TRBD1 | TRBV12-3/TRBV12-4 | many | TGTGCCAGCAGTTTCCTCGGGACAGGGGCTCAGCCCCAGCATTTT | CASSFLGTGAQPQHF
TRBJ1-6 | TRBD1 | TRBV12-3/TRBV12-4 | NA | TGTGCCAGCGGGACAGGGCAGAATTCACCCCTCCACTTT | CASGTGQNSPLHF
TRBJ2-2 | TRBD1 | TRBV4-1 | many | TGCGCCAGCAGCCTGGGACAGGCGAACACCGGGGAGCTGTTTTTT | CASSLGQANTGELFF
TRBJ2-1 | NA | TRBV12-3/TRBV12-4 | few | TGTGCCAGCAGTTTTAATGGTGTTAATGAGCAGTTCTTC | CASSFNGVNEQFF
TRBJ2-2 | NA | TRBV13 | many | TGTGCCAGCAAACTGAACAGGGTCACCGGGGAGCTGTTTTTT | CASKLNRVTGELFF
TRBJ2-3 | TRBD2 | TRBV20-1 | many | TGCAGTGCTAGAGTAGCGGGGGGAGATACGCAGTATTTT | CSARVAGGDTQYF
TRBJ2-7 | NA | TRBV3-1 | few | TGTGCCAGCAGCCATACTGACCTGACGGGAGAGCAGTACTTC | CASSHTDLTGEQYF
TRBJ2-7 | TRBD1 | TRBV28 | many | TGTGCCAGCAGTAAGGGACAGAGCTCCTACGAGCAGTACTTC | CASSKGQSSYEQYF
TRBJ1-3 | TRBD1 | TRBV20-1 | many | TGCAGTGCTCTCTCCCTAGACAGGGATAACACCATATATTTT | CSALSLDRDNTIYF
TRBJ2-4 | NA | TRBV5-4 | many | TGTGCCAGCAGCCTTCAGGGAGAGGACATTCAGTACTTC | CASSLQGEDIQYF
TRBJ1-2 | NA | TRBV10-2 | many | TGCGCCAGTACCGGGACTCGCAGCTATGGCTACACCTTC | CASTGTRSYGYTF
TRBJ2-1 | NA | TRBV20-1 | many | TGCAGTGCTAGATCCGGGGACAATGAGCAGTTCTTC | CSARSGDNEQFF
TRBJ2-1 | NA | TRBV21-1 | NA | TGTGCCAGCAGCACAATCCGGGACAGGGGGCCGTACAATGAGCAGTTCTTC | CASSTIRDRGPYNEQFF
TRBJ1-5 | TRBD1 | TRBV12-3/TRBV12-4 | few | TGTGCCAGCAGTAAGGGACAGGGGTTGTATCAGCCCCAGCATTTT | CASSKGQGLYQPQHF
TRBJ2-1 | TRBD2 | TRBV19 | many | TGTGCCAGTAGTTCGGCCCTAGCGGGGGGGCCCGGTGAGCAGTTCTTC | CASSSALAGGPGEQFF
TRBJ1-1 | TRBD1 | TRBV20-1 | few | TGCAGTGCTAGGGCAGGGGGCGCCCGATTGAACACTGAAGCTTTCTTT | CSARAGGARLNTEAFF
TRBJ1-5 | TRBD1 | TRBV20-1 | few | TGCAGTGCTAGCGACAGGGTGAAACAGCCCCAGCATTTT | CSASDRVKQPQHF
TRBJ2-1 | NA | TRBV5-4 | many | TGTGCCAGCAGCTTACCCAGGGAGGTTCTCAATGAGCAGTTCTTC | CASSLPREVLNEQFF
TRBJ1-2 | TRBD1 | TRBV9 | NA | TGTGCCAGCAGCGTAGTCGGGACAGAGCTTGGCTACACCTTC | CASSVVGTELGYTF
TRBJ1-2 | NA | TRBV5-4 | few | TGTGCCAGCAGCTCCGGGACTGACCTCTATGGCTACACCTTC | CASSSGTDLYGYTF
TRBJ1-5 | TRBD1 | TRBV19 | many | TGTGCCAGTAGTCCACCCGAGACAGGGGGCTATAGCAATCAGCCCCAGCATTTT | CASSPPETGGYSNQPQHF
TRBJ1-2 | NA | TRBV3-1 | few | TGTGCCAGCAGCCTCCTGAGCGGCTACACCTTC | CASSLLSGYTF
TRBJ1-5 | NA | TRBV7-9 | NA | TGTGCCAGCAGCCCCCTGGACAGAAGAAATCAGCCCCAGCATTTT | CASSPLDRRNQPQHF
TRBJ2-2 | TRBD1 | TRBV27 | many | TGTGCCAGCAGTTTGCTGGGCGGACAGGGCGTAGCCGGGGAGCTGTTTTTT | CASSLLGGQGVAGELFF
TRBJ1-2 | NA | TRBV6-6 | many | TGTGCCAGCAGTTACTCAGCTAACTATGGCTACACCTTC | CASSYSANYGYTF
TRBJ2-1 | NA | TRBV14 | many | TGTGCCAGCAGCCGATGGGACTGGGGCGATGAGCAGTTCTTC | CASSRWDWGDEQFF
TRBJ2-2 | NA | TRBV29-1 | few | TGCAGCGTTGTTTTTCAGGGTAGGAATGCCGGGGAGCTGTTTTTT | CSVVFQGRNAGELFF
TRBJ1-1 | NA | TRBV14 | many | TGTGCCAGCAGCCAAGACATTGGGGGGCTGAACACTGAAGCTTTCTTT | CASSQDIGGLNTEAFF
TRBJ2-7 | TRBD1 | TRBV11-2 | many | TGTGCCAGCAGCCCCCAACGACAGGGTGGTGAGCAGTACTTC | CASSPQRQGGEQYF
TRBJ1-1 | NA | TRBV10-3 | few | TGTGCCATCAGACAGGCAGGACGCAACACTGAAGCTTTCTTT | CAIRQAGRNTEAFF
TRBJ1-4 | TRBD1 | TRBV5-1 | many | TGCGCCAGCAGTCGCGGGACAGGGCTCGAAAAACTGTTTTTT | CASSRGTGLEKLFF
TRBJ1-2 | NA | TRBV5-4 | many | TGTGCCAGCAGCTTAACGCAGGGCGGCTATGGCTACACCTTC | CASSLTQGGYGYTF
TRBJ1-5 | TRBD1 | TRBV30 | few | TGTGCCTGGGCCCCAAGACAGGGAAGCCAGCCCCAGCATTTT | CAWAPRQGSQPQHF
TRBJ2-3 | NA | TRBV7-2 | many | TGTGCCAGCAGCTCTACAGCGCATACGCAGTATTTT | CASSSTAHTQYF
TRBJ1-2 | TRBD1 | TRBV7-9 | NA | TGTGCCAGCAGCAGGGACAGCCACTATGGCTACACCTTC | CASSRDSHYGYTF
TRBJ2-1 | NA | TRBV7-9 | many | TGTGCCAGCAGCGACAACCGAGCGGCGTACAATGAGCAGTTCTTC | CASSDNRAAYNEQFF
TRBJ1-3 | NA | TRBV9 | many | TGTGCCAGCAGCGTAGCCCAGGCCGTTTCTGGAAACACCATATATTTT | CASSVAQAVSGNTIYF
TRBJ2-3 | TRBD2 | TRBV5-1 | many | TGCGCCAGCAGCTTAGCGGGGGGGCCAGATACGCAGTATTTT | CASSLAGGPDTQYF
TRBJ2-2 | TRBD1 | TRBV5-4 | many | TGTGCCAGCAGCTCGGACAGGGAAAGGACCGGGGAGCTGTTTTTT | CASSSDRERTGELFF
TRBJ2-2 | NA | TRBV4-3 | few | TGCGCCAGCAGCCAAGACCTTACCGGGGAGCTGTTTTTT | CASSQDLTGELFF
TRBJ2-3 | TRBD2 | TRBV19 | many | TGTGCCAGTAGTCCGACTAGCGGGGGGGCTCTAGATACGCAGTATTTT | CASSPTSGGALDTQYF
TRBJ2-1 | NA | TRBV5-1 | few | TGCGCCAGCAGCTTGGAGACGGGATGGGACAATGAGCAGTTCTTC | CASSLETGWDNEQFF
TRBJ2-7 | NA | TRBV19 | NA | TGTGCCAGTAGTCAGCTAGGGGGCGAGCAGTACTTC | CASSQLGGEQYF
TRBJ1-2 | TRBD1 | TRBV18 | many | TGTGCCAGCTCACAGGGGGCGCGCGATGGCTACACCTTC | CASSQGARDGYTF
TRBJ1-6 | NA | TRBV6-1 | NA | TGTGCCAGCATCAAAAGGGTGTGCTATAATTCACCCCTCCACTTT | CASIKRVCYNSPLHF
TRBJ2-5 | TRBD2 | TRBV24-1 | few | TGTGCCACCAGTGACTTAGCGGGAGGGCCAGAGACCCAGTACTTC | CATSDLAGGPETQYF
TRBJ1-2 | NA | TRBV6-5 | many | TGTGCCAGCACGTCATCGACAAGAGGCTATCGAGGGGTCGGCTACACCTTC | CASTSSTRGYRGVGYTF
TRBJ2-3 | TRBD2 | TRBV10-3 | many | TGTGCCATCAGTGTAGGGCGGGGGGGCACAGATACGCAGTATTTT | CAISVGRGGTDTQYF